This T cell receptor beta chain comes out of a study of blood T cell repertoires in COVID-19. Study background: The United States, Italy and Spain supplied acute and convalescent COVID-19 samples.

Participants spanned ages about 18 to 90 years and resided in around 25 US areas. Membership in each cohort depended on participant-reported clinical history. TCRdb's copy holds only in-frame clones and misses some; the assay was immunoSEQ multiplex PCR. The sample shows 150,000 to 200,000 clones, around 80% of them seen only once. CDR3 length: 15 amino acids. V shed 3 bases, J shed 3 bases, and the junction held 5 bases outside the gene matches. Germline V gene lookup returns CDR1 SGHTA and CDR2 FQGNSA. Source material: PBMCs or T cells enriched from blood (not recorded which). This chain uses TRBV7-2 with TRBJ2-3; the match to TRBD1 covers 8 bases. This TCR derives from a woman in her forties or fifties with acute COVID-19. The CDR3 region has the DNA TGTGCCAGCAGCTTGCAGACAGGGGTGACAGATACGCAGTATTTT. Its protein product is CASSLQTGVTDTQYF.